The clone carrying this T cell receptor beta chain was detected a few times. The antigen remains undetermined. With constant-segment primers, 5'RACE yielded cDNA libraries of TCR alpha and TCR beta that carried sample barcodes and UMIs. One entry per CDR3 protein, called by TCRdb with MiXCR from the 5' RACE reads. The profile shows approximately 240,000 distinct CDR3 sequences, about 16% of them singletons. The data belong to a study of T-cell memory formation after mild COVID-19. The CDR3 sequence is 14 residues long. V dropped 1 base and J dropped 6 bases, with 13 bases sitting between them. General study findings and limits: Among clones contracting day 15 to 85, CD4/CD8 was balanced, whereas later expanders leaned CD4+. In pre-infection memory, a portion of responding clones appeared, which suggested that cross-reactive memory joined.

The receptor was isolated from a man aged 18 to 35 who had mild COVID-19 (a few samples of this study predate the infection). Cell type and time point are not known. This sequence joins TRBV12-3 or TRBV12-4 and TRBJ2-7, with D perhaps TRBD1 (5 bases). Sequencing input: PBMCs or a T cell subset sorted from them (not recorded which). CDR3 in DNA: TGTGCCAGCAGTTTAGGGACAAGAGGAGCCGAGCAGTACTTC. The encoded protein is CASSLGTRGAEQYF.